The 12 T cell receptor beta chains reported below all come from one sample, sequenced in a study of blood T cell repertoires in COVID-19. Assay used: immunoSEQ multiplex PCR; TCRdb lists only in-frame clones, some missing. The sample lists just under 250,000 clones, more than 75% occurring once. Input material: peripheral blood. The source is a woman younger than 45 who had recovered from COVID-19.

The chain is built from TRBV9 and TRBJ2-1, with TRBD1 matching over 7 bases. CDR3 length: 15 amino acids. The ends lost 2 bases at V and 5 bases at J; junction bases unmatched: 7. The germline CDR1 and CDR2 sequences are SGDLS and YYNGEE. CDR3 sequence: CASSVTGTVNNEQFF. The CDR3 coding sequence is TGTGCCAGCAGCGTGACCGGGACAGTTAACAATGAGCAGTTCTTC.

The chain employs TRBV5-6 and TRBJ2-1; the match to TRBD2 covers 7 bases. The germline V gene encodes CDR1 SGHDT and CDR2 YYEEEE. With V trimmed by 1 base and J by 6 bases, 7 bases remained unmatched. The CDR3 consists of 15 residues. CDR3 sequence reads: CASSLWDYALNEQFF. CDR3 coding DNA: TGTGCCAGCAGCTTGTGGGACTACGCCCTCAATGAGCAGTTCTTC.

This chain joins TRBV7-2 and TRBJ2-2; 9 bases agree with TRBD1. Trimming cost V 4 bases and J 5 bases; bases outside gene matches: 8. Germline V gene sequence: CDR1 SGHTA, CDR2 FQGNSA. This CDR3 region has 16 residues. The DNA for the CDR3 is TGTGCCAGCAGCTCGCCCCGGGGGACAGGGACCGGGGAGCTGTTTTTT. Translated: CASSSPRGTGTGELFF.

The gene calls are TRBV7-9 and TRBJ2-5, with TRBD2 identical over 8 bases. The CDR3 contains 18 residues. Trimming cost V 1 base and J 0 bases; bases outside gene matches: 10. Germline values: CDR1 SEHNR, CDR2 FQNEAQ (reference sequence). The CDR3: CASSLGVAGPNYQETQYF. The CDR3, as DNA: TGTGCCAGCAGCTTAGGGGTAGCGGGGCCGAACTACCAAGAGACCCAGTACTTC.

The rearrangement links TRBV29-1 to TRBJ2-5; D is unclear. With 6 bases removed from V and 5 bases from J, the gap between germline ends came to 13 bases. From germline, CDR1 is SQVTM and CDR2 ANQGSEA. The CDR3 extends over 12 amino acids. The CDR3 DNA reads TGCAGCGTCCGTCATCCGGTGGAGACCCAGTACTTC. It specifies CSVRHPVETQYF. The full variable domain, in which reference TRBV29-1 and TRBJ2-5 provide the parts outside the CDR3, is SAVISQKPSRDICQRGTSLTIQCQVDSQVTMMFWYRQQPGQSLTLIATANQGSEATYESGFVIDKFPISRPNLTFSTLTVSNMSPEDSSIYLCSVRHPVETQYFGPGTRLLVL.

This clone occurred once. V is TRBV6-5 and J is TRBJ2-5; 9 nucleotides align to TRBD1. Germline lookup yields CDR1 MNHEY and CDR2 SVGAGI. This CDR3 has 15 residues. With V trimmed by 7 bases and J by 4 bases, 10 bases remained unmatched. CDR3 in amino acids: CASNPDRGVGETQYF. In nucleotides, the CDR3 is TGTGCCAGCAACCCCGACAGGGGGGTCGGAGAGACCCAGTACTTC.

This chain links TRBV5-1 with TRBJ2-6; possibly TRBD1 for D (5 bases). Germline V gene data show CDR1 as SGHRS and CDR2 as YFSETQ. Between the trimmed V and J ends, which lost 0 bases and 0 bases, there was a span of 19 bases. The CDR3 has 20 amino acids. CDR3: CASSLAAGNARASGANVLTF. CDR3 DNA sequence: TGCGCCAGCAGCTTGGCGGCAGGGAATGCCCGTGCCTCTGGGGCCAACGTCCTGACTTTC.

This clone appeared once. This sequence may be a read error, since a much larger clone differs from it by one base. This same CDR3 is encoded by further DNA sequences in the sample. The rearrangement joins TRBV13 to TRBJ2-5; TRBD2 agrees at 9 bases. After removal of 1 base from V and 2 bases from J, the junction contained 2 bases not matched to a gene. CDR1 is PRHDT and CDR2 is FYEKMQ in the germline V gene (reference sequence). This CDR3 is built from 15 residues. The CDR3 bases are TGTGCCAGCAGCTTAGCTAGCGGGGTTCAAGAGACCCAGTACTTC. Translating gives CASSLASGVQETQYF.

V usage is TRBV7-7 and J usage is TRBJ2-3, with 7 positions matching TRBD1. V was pared by 3 bases and J by 4 bases, with 7 bases of the junction left unmatched. The CDR3 is 15 residues long. CDR1 SSHAT and CDR2 FNYEAQ come from the germline V gene (reference sequence). CDR3: CASSFGTASSDTQYF. Here the CDR3 DNA reads TGTGCCAGCAGCTTCGGGACAGCCTCCTCAGATACGCAGTATTTT.

In DNA, the CDR3 is TGTGCCAGCAGTGACTTGAGTCCGAACGCGGACAGCGATCTGTGGGAGCAGTACTTC. It codes for CASSDLSPNADSDLWEQYF. This sequence joins TRBV6-4 and TRBJ2-7, with D maybe TRBD1 (6 bases). CDR1 and CDR2 from the germline V gene are MRHNA and SNTAGT. This CDR3 region has 19 residues. The V gene lost 1 base and the J gene lost 7 bases, with 29 bases spanning the gap.

The V call is TRBV5-1, the J call TRBJ2-7; D unresolved. Germline CDR1 reads SGHRS; CDR2 reads YFSETQ. Between the trimmed V and J ends, which lost 2 bases and 2 bases, there was a span of 8 bases. The CDR3 sequence is 13 residues long. CDR3 nucleotide sequence: TGCGCCAGCAGCTTCGGGTTCGCCTACGAGCAGTACTTC. Translation: CASSFGFAYEQYF.

The chain has TRBV11-1 and TRBJ2-5, with D uncertain. The CDR3 has 12 residues. Germline CDR1 SGHAT, CDR2 FQDESV (reference sequence). Trimming took 2 bases from V and 5 from J, leaving 6 bases between them. CDR3 protein: CASSLIPETQYF. As DNA, the CDR3 is TGTGCCAGCAGCTTAATCCCGGAGACCCAGTACTTC.